This TCR beta chain came from a study of shared T cell receptors in the human thymus. The CDR3 has 17 residues. Germline loops: CDR1 MGHRA, CDR2 YSYEKL. V lost 2 bases to trimming and J lost 2 bases; unmatched junction nucleotides: 8. TCRdb keeps only in-frame clones here, not all; method: immunoSEQ multiplex PCR. The table has 500,000 to 850,000 clones, around 87% seen once. The same sample was also used in a study of human thymus T cells. That work states: Both thymic and peripheral blood repertoires showed apparently biased V and J usage.

This TCR was sampled from a boy in the first two years of life with a congenital heart defect. Sequencing was done on a sample of thymocytes. This chain connects TRBV4-1 to TRBJ2-2; 7 nucleotides line up with TRBD1. The CDR3 nucleotides read TGCGCCAGCAGCCAACAACACAGGGGTCATAACACCGGGGAGCTGTTTTTT. As protein: CASSQQHRGHNTGELFF.